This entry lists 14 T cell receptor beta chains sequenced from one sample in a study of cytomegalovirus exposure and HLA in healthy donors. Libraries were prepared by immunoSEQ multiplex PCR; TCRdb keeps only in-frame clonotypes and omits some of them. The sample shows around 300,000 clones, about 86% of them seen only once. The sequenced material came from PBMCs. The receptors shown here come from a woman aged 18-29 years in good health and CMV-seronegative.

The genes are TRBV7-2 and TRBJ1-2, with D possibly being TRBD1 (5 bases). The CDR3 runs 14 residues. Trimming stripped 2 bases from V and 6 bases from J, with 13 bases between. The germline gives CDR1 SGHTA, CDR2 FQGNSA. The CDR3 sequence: CASSLIEGVHGYTF. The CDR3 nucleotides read TGTGCCAGCAGCTTAATAGAAGGGGTCCATGGCTACACCTTC. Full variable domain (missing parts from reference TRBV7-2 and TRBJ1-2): GAGVSQSPSNKVTEKGKDVELRCDPISGHTALYWYRQSLGQGLEFLIYFQGNSAPDKSGLPSDRFSAERTGGSVSTLTIQRTQQEDSAVYLCASSLIEGVHGYTFGSGTRLTVV.

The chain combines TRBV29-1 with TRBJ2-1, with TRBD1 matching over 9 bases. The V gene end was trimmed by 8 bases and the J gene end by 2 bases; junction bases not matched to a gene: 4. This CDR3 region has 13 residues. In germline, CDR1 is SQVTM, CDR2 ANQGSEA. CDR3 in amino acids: CSLWTGAYNEQFF. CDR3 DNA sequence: TGCAGCTTATGGACAGGGGCCTACAATGAGCAGTTCTTC.

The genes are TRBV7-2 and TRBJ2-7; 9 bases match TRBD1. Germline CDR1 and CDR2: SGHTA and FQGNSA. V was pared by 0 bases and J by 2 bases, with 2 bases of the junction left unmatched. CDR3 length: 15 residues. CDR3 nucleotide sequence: TGTGCCAGCAGCTTAGCGGGGACAGGGACCTACGAGCAGTACTTC. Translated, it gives CASSLAGTGTYEQYF.

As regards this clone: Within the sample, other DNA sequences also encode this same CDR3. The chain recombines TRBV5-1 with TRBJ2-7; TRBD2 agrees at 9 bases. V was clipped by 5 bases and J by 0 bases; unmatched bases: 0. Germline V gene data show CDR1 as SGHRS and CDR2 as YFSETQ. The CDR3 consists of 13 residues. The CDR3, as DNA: TGCGCCAGCAGTAGCGGGAGCTCCTACGAGCAGTACTTC. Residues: CASSSGSSYEQYF.

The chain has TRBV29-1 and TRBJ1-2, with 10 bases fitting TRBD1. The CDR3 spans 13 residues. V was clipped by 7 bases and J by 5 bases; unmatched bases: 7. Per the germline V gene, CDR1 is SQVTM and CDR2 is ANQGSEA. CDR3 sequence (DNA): TGCAGCGGGCGGGACAGGGGTGGGTATGGCTACACCTTC. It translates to CSGRDRGGYGYTF. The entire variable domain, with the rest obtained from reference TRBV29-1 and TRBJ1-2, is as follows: SAVISQKPSRDICQRGTSLTIQCQVDSQVTMMFWYRQQPGQSLTLIATANQGSEATYESGFVIDKFPISRPNLTFSTLTVSNMSPEDSSIYLCSGRDRGGYGYTFGSGTRLTVV.

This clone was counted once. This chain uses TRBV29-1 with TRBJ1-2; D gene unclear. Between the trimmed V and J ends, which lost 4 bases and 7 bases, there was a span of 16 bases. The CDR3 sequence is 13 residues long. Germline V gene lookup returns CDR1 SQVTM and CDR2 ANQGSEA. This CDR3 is CSVARTTRGGYTF. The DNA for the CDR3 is TGCAGCGTTGCCCGGACCACCCGGGGTGGCTACACCTTC.

This CDR3 reads CASSAGNEDTQYF. The CDR3 nucleotides read TGCGCCAGCAGCGCCGGGAACGAAGATACGCAGTATTTT. The rearrangement joins TRBV5-1 to TRBJ2-3; tentatively, D is TRBD2 (5 bases). Germline CDR1 is SGHRS and CDR2 is YFSETQ. V lost 4 bases to trimming and J lost 5 bases, with 11 bases between them. The CDR3 totals 13 residues.

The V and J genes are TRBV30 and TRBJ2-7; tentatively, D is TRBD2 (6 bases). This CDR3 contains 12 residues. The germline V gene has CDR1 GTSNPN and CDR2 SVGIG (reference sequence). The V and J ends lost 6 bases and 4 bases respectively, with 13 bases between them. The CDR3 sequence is CACSLGTYEQYF. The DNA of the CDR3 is TGTGCCTGTAGCCTCGGGACTTACGAGCAGTACTTC.

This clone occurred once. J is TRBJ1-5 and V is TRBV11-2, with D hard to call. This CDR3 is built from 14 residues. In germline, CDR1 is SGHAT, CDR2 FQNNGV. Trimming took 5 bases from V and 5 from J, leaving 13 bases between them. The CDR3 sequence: CASSPTAIYQPQHF. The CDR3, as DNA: TGTGCCAGCAGCCCTACAGCAATTTATCAGCCCCAGCATTTT.

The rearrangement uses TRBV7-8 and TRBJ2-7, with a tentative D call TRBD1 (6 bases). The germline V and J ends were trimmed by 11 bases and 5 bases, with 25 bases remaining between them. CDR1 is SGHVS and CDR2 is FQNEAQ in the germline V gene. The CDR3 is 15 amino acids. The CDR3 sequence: CAAGPTLWGHHEQYF. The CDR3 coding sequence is TGTGCCGCAGGCCCCACGCTCTGGGGGCATCACGAGCAGTACTTC.

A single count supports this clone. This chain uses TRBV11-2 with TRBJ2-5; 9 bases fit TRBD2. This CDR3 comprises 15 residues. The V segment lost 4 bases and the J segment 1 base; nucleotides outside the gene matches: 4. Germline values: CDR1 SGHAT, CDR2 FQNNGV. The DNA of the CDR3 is TGTGCCAGCAGCTCTCCGGGACTAGCCCAAGAGACCCAGTACTTC. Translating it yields CASSSPGLAQETQYF.

In DNA form, the CDR3 reads TGTGCCAGCAGTCGAGGCAGCGGGGGGGAGAGCGGGGAGCTGTTTTTT. It is translated as CASSRGSGGESGELFF. V is TRBV28 and J is TRBJ2-2; 10 nucleotides line up with TRBD2. The germline gives CDR1 MDHEN, CDR2 SYDVKM. This CDR3 region has 16 residues. J lost 7 bases, V lost 5 bases, and 10 bases had no gene match.

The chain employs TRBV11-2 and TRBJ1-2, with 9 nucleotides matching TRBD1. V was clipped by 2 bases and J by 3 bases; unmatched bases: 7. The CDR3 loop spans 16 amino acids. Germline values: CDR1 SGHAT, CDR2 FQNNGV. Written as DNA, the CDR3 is TGTGCCAGCAGCTTACCAACCGGACAGGGGTACTATGGCTACACCTTC. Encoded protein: CASSLPTGQGYYGYTF.

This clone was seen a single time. CDR3: CAWTTGLAGELFF. The CDR3 DNA reads TGTGCCTGGACGACAGGGTTGGCCGGGGAGCTGTTTTTT. J is TRBJ2-2 and V is TRBV30, with 7 bases aligning to TRBD1. The CDR3 is 13 amino acids. Germline-derived CDR1 and CDR2 are GTSNPN and SVGIG (reference sequence). The junction had 5 bases not matched to a gene; V was cut back by 4 bases and J by 6 bases.